The 20 T cell receptor beta chains given below trace back to one sample, sequenced in a study of a mutant IDH1 vaccine in newly diagnosed glioma. These receptors have no known antigen. Profiled with immunoSEQ multiplex PCR; TCRdb holds only in-frame clones, not every one. Among roughly 50,000 clones listed, around 84% were seen once. Stated time point: week 35, safety follow-up. One vaccine dose held 300 ug of mutant IDH1 20-mer peptide and came with topical imiquimod. This specimen was PBMCs, taken from a glioma patient whose treatment included an IDH1 peptide vaccine. These receptors all stem from a young woman with glioma.

This clone was picked up a small number of times. The V call is TRBV5-5, the J call TRBJ2-2; 12 bases map to TRBD1. The junction had 5 bases not matched to a gene; V was cut back by 4 bases and J by 4 bases. This CDR3 has 16 residues. Germline assignment: CDR1 SGHKS and CDR2 YYEKEE (reference sequence). The CDR3 region has the DNA TGTGCCAGCAGCGGGACAGGGGGCGCGGGCACCGGGGAGCTGTTTTTT. This gives the protein CASSGTGGAGTGELFF.

The chain joins TRBV11-2 to TRBJ2-4; 8 bases agree with TRBD2. CDR3 length: 16 residues. CDR1 and CDR2 from the germline V gene are SGHAT and FQNNGV. Trimming at V came to 1 base and at J to 5 bases, leaving 7 bases not matched to a gene. CDR3 in amino acids: CASSLAWLAGQNIQYF. For the CDR3, the DNA is TGTGCCAGCAGCTTAGCTTGGCTAGCGGGCCAAAACATTCAGTACTTC.

This clone showed up just a few times. V and J are TRBV6-5 and TRBJ1-1, with D perhaps matching TRBD1 (5 bases). V was cut by 5 bases and J by 11 bases, with 15 bases left in between. CDR1 is MNHEY and CDR2 is SVGAGI in the germline V gene. The CDR3 covers 12 residues. In DNA form, the CDR3 reads TGTGCCAGCAGTACCCGGGGGGTGACGGCTTTCTTT. Translating gives CASSTRGVTAFF.

This chain joins TRBV30 and TRBJ2-7, with 8 bases that match TRBD2. CDR3 size: 12 residues. V lost 1 base and J lost 7; bases outside the gene matches: 3. CDR1 and CDR2 (germline): GTSNPN, SVGIG (reference sequence). The CDR3 loop reads CAWSAGLAEQYF. DNA of the CDR3: TGTGCCTGGAGTGCTGGACTAGCTGAGCAGTACTTC.

V is TRBV5-6 and J is TRBJ2-7; unclear D gene. Germline values: CDR1 SGHDT, CDR2 YYEEEE. V was cut by 4 bases and J by 5 bases, with 16 bases left in between. CDR3 length equals 14 residues. CDR3 nucleotide sequence: TGTGCCAGCAGCCCACAGTTGTGGGCTAACGAGCAGTACTTC. Its translation: CASSPQLWANEQYF.

The gene calls are TRBV6-5 and TRBJ2-2; D not resolved. Germline V gene sequence: CDR1 MNHEY, CDR2 SVGAGI. The V end lost 6 bases, the J end lost 8 bases, and 7 bases lay between the germline ends. This CDR3 has 11 amino acids. The CDR3 DNA reads as TGTGCCAGCAGGTCCCTGGGGGAGCTGTTTTTT. Its translation: CASRSLGELFF.

The chain carries TRBV9 and TRBJ1-4; D perhaps matches TRBD1 (6 bases). V lost 3 bases, J lost 4 bases, and 13 bases lay in between. Germline V lookup: CDR1 SGDLS, CDR2 YYNGEE. This CDR3 comprises 15 residues. The CDR3, as DNA: TGTGCCAGCAGCGCAGCCGGGACATATAATGAAAAACTGTTTTTT. Translated, it gives CASSAAGTYNEKLFF.

This sequence joins TRBV7-9 and TRBJ2-7; D might be TRBD1 (6 bases). The CDR3 length is 14 residues. Looked up from germline, CDR1 is SEHNR and CDR2 is FQNEAQ (reference sequence). The V end lost 5 bases, the J end lost 2 bases, and 13 bases lay between the germline ends. CDR3 residues: CASSPSQGTYEQYF. Here the CDR3 DNA reads TGTGCCAGCAGCCCGTCACAGGGAACCTACGAGCAGTACTTC. Full variable domain (rest looked up from reference TRBV7-9 and TRBJ2-7): DTGVSQNPRHKITKRGQNVTFRCDPISEHNRLYWYRQTLGQGPEFLTYFQNEAQLEKSRLLSDRFSAERPKGSFSTLEIQRTEQGDSAMYLCASSPSQGTYEQYFGPGTRLTVT.

V is TRBV6-1 and J is TRBJ1-2; D call uncertain. The ends were cut back, 7 bases at V and 7 bases at J, with 22 bases in the middle. CDR3 size: 15 residues. Germline loops: CDR1 MNHNS, CDR2 SASEGT. The CDR3 spells CASTPPRAATSGYTF. The DNA of the CDR3 is TGTGCCAGCACCCCGCCGAGGGCAGCTACAAGTGGCTACACCTTC.

The gene calls are TRBV5-5 and TRBJ2-1; the D gene is possibly TRBD1 (6 bases). Trimming cost V 4 bases and J 1 base, with 18 bases left between them. The CDR3 spans 17 residues. The V gene's germline CDR1 is SGHKS and CDR2 YYEKEE (reference sequence). DNA of the CDR3: TGTGCCAGCAGCCTAATAACAGGGAGCGGATCCTACAATGAGCAGTTCTTC. It specifies CASSLITGSGSYNEQFF.

The J gene is TRBJ2-7, the V gene TRBV10-3, with 7 bases fitting TRBD2. Germline V gene data show CDR1 as ENHRY and CDR2 as SYGVKD. This CDR3 contains 13 residues. After removal of 5 bases from V and 2 bases from J, the junction contained 3 bases not matched to a gene. The CDR3 region has the DNA TGTGCCATCAGTCGGGGGGAGACCTACGAGCAGTACTTC. The encoded protein is CAISRGETYEQYF.

This chain uses TRBV10-2 with TRBJ2-7, with no clear D. V was shortened by 4 bases and J by 4 bases, with 8 bases between the two germline ends. The CDR3 has 12 residues. Germline values: CDR1 WSHSY, CDR2 SAAADI. In DNA, the CDR3 is TGCGCCAGCAGTGTGACTTTTTACGAGCAGTACTTC. Amino acid sequence: CASSVTFYEQYF.

This chain joins TRBV27 and TRBJ1-5; maybe TRBD1 (6 bases). Germline V gene data show CDR1 as MNHEY and CDR2 as SMNVEV (reference sequence). V lost 5 bases and J 3 bases, leaving 20 bases between the germline ends. This CDR3 is 17 amino acids long. CDR3 protein: CASSLQQGSPLNQPQHF. Here the CDR3 DNA reads TGTGCCAGCAGTCTTCAACAGGGATCGCCCCTCAATCAGCCCCAGCATTTT.

The sample holds one count of this clone. The chain carries TRBV6-1 and TRBJ2-5, with 8 bases identical to TRBD2. The CDR3 runs to 13 residues. Germline assignment: CDR1 MNHNS and CDR2 SASEGT. After removal of 4 bases from V and 7 bases from J, the junction contained 5 bases not matched to a gene. The CDR3 DNA reads TGTGCCAGCAGTGCTCTTCTAGCGGGGACCCAGTACTTC. Protein sequence: CASSALLAGTQYF.

As to this clone: Relative to the germline gene, one junction end is altered; a read error may explain this. The chain joins TRBV7-7 to TRBJ2-2; 9 bases agree with TRBD2. In germline, CDR1 is SSHAT, CDR2 FNYEAQ (reference sequence). The CDR3 is 15 residues long. This chain's CDR3 is CASSLDRTSAGELFF. The CDR3 nucleotides are TGTGCTAGCAGCTTAGACAGGACTAGCGCCGGGGAGCTGTTTTTT.

The V gene is TRBV5-1, the J gene TRBJ2-1; 7 bases map to TRBD2. In germline, CDR1 is SGHRS, CDR2 YFSETQ. The CDR3 is 15 residues long. Trimming took 7 bases from V and 6 from J; bases not matched to a gene: 13. Written as DNA, the CDR3 is TGCGCCAGCTTCACCTCGGGGGGTACGGGCAATGAGCAGTTCTTC. Protein product: CASFTSGGTGNEQFF.

The chain employs TRBV7-2 and TRBJ2-3; D may be TRBD1 (5 bases). Germline loops: CDR1 SGHTA, CDR2 FQGNSA. V lost 7 bases and J lost 2, with 7 bases in between. This CDR3 is 12 amino acids long. This chain's CDR3 is CASTGPTDTQYF. Here the CDR3 DNA reads TGTGCCAGCACAGGGCCCACAGATACGCAGTATTTT.

This clone was seen once. The chain links TRBV11-1 to TRBJ1-1; TRBD1 matches 9 bases. Unmatched junction bases numbered 8, after V lost 2 bases and J lost 7 bases. Germline CDR1 is SGHAT and CDR2 is FQDESV (reference sequence). The CDR3 sequence is 15 residues long. The CDR3 DNA reads as TGTGCCAGCAGCTTACGCCGAGGACAGGGGAATGAAGCTTTCTTT. Residues: CASSLRRGQGNEAFF.

This clone was detected only a few times. This sequence joins TRBV18 and TRBJ1-5; D is ambiguous. The V gene lost 2 bases and the J gene lost 12 bases, with 14 bases spanning the gap. The germline CDR1 and CDR2 sequences are KGHSH and LQKENI. The CDR3 is 13 residues long. The CDR3 region has the DNA TGTGCCAGCTCACCAAAGGAACTCTATTTCCAGCATTTT. Translation: CASSPKELYFQHF.

The chain employs TRBV29-1 and TRBJ1-1; D is unresolved. V lost 5 bases and J lost 3, with 7 bases in between. There are 11 residues in the CDR3. The germline gives CDR1 SQVTM, CDR2 ANQGSEA. The CDR3 protein is CSVQDYTEAFF. CDR3 nucleotide sequence: TGCAGCGTTCAGGATTACACTGAAGCTTTCTTT. The entire variable domain, with the rest obtained from reference TRBV29-1 and TRBJ1-1, is as follows: SAVISQKPSRDICQRGTSLTIQCQVDSQVTMMFWYRQQPGQSLTLIATANQGSEATYESGFVIDKFPISRPNLTFSTLTVSNMSPEDSSIYLCSVQDYTEAFFGQGTRLTVV.